This T cell receptor (beta chain) was sequenced during a study of beta chain features in type 1 diabetes. Sequenced material consisted of expressed TCRB transcripts (all of the isolated RNA was reverse transcribed). Sequenced by immunoSEQ multiplex PCR; TCRdb stores in-frame clones only, minus some. The repertoire consists of fewer than 650,000 clones, with around 16% occurring once and the leading ten covering about 0.097%. In this sample, this clone turned up a few times. This CDR3 has 13 residues. Germline CDR1 MNHEY, CDR2 SMNVEV (reference sequence). V dropped 3 bases and J dropped 1 base, with 6 bases sitting between them.

The genes are TRBV27 and TRBJ1-2; D gene uncertain. Source material: naive CD4+ T cells from blood. The clonotype originates from a young man in good health. CDR3 amino acids: CASSFNYNYGYTF. CDR3 nucleotides: TGTGCCAGCAGTTTTAACTATAACTATGGCTACACCTTC.